This T cell receptor (beta chain) was recovered during a study of cytotoxic CD8 clonotypes in ibrutinib-treated CLL. Measured with immunoSEQ multiplex PCR; TCRdb has only the in-frame clones, and not every one. The repertoire holds 250,000 to 350,000 clones, 70% to 80% seen once, with 5.6% in the top ten. The CDR3 sequence is 12 residues long. Trimming pared 1 base from V and 6 bases from J, leaving 8 bases between. Germline lookup yields CDR1 SGHKS and CDR2 YYEKEE (reference sequence). The clonotype was recovered from a human donor with chronic lymphocytic leukemia. The sample was PBMCs, taken at disease progression, from a patient treated with ibrutinib. The chain uses TRBV5-5 and TRBJ2-7; the D is unclear. This CDR3 is CASSLLVSEQYF. The CDR3 nucleotides are TGTGCCAGCAGCTTGTTGGTCTCCGAGCAGTACTTC.